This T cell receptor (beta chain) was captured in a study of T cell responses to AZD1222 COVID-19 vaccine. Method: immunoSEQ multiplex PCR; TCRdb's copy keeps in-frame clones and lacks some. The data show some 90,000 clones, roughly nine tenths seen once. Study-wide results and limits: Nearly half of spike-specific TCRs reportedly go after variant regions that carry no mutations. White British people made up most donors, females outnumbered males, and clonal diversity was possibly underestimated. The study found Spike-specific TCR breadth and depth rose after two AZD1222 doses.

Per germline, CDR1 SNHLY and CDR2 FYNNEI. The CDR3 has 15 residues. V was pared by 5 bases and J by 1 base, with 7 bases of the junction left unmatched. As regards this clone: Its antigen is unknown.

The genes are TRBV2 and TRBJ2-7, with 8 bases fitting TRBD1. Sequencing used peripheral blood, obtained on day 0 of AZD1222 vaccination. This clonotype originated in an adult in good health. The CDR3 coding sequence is TGTGCCAGCAGTTCGACAGGGGTTGTTTCCTACGAGCAGTACTTC. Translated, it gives CASSSTGVVSYEQYF.